This T cell receptor (beta chain) originates from a study of blood T cell repertoires in COVID-19. Study background: PBMCs, B-cell-depleted T cells, or T cells were the source of the cDNA or gDNA that made up the material.

The V and J ends lost 2 bases and 6 bases, in that order; junction bases with no gene match: 8. Germline-derived CDR1 and CDR2 are LNHDA and SQIVND (reference sequence). The CDR3 is 15 amino acids. In the original workflow: Estimates of nucleated cell counts were drawn from the amplification of reference gene primers. Profiled with immunoSEQ multiplex PCR; TCRdb holds only in-frame clones, not every one. The D gene and trimming were derived from the DNA, and the V and J assignments and clone size from that table. The sample lists tens of thousands of clones; roughly 80% were seen once. The sequencing input was peripheral blood. The chain combines TRBV19 with TRBJ2-3; 7 positions agree with TRBD2. This sequence was found in a woman aged 55-69 years with acute or convalescent COVID-19. CDR3 sequence (DNA): TGTGCCAGTAGTATACGGGCGGGGGAGGAGGATACGCAGTATTTT. It encodes CASSIRAGEEDTQYF.